The source of this TCR beta chain is a study of identical twins. This clonotype was found a few times. TCRdb reanalysed the 5' RACE reads using MiXCR and keeps one entry per CDR3 protein. The sample has approximately 210,000 distinct CDR3 sequences, approximately 9% seen once. This TCR was recovered from a woman between 18 and 29 years old in good health. The sequenced material came from memory (CD45RO+) T cells sorted from blood.

CDR3 DNA: TGCAGTGCTAGCGGGCGGGAGAGAGGATACAATGAGCAGTTCTTC. The encoded protein is CSASGRERGYNEQFF. The V and J genes are TRBV20-1 and TRBJ2-1; TRBD2 aligns across 7 bases. With 3 bases clipped from V and 4 bases from J, the junction kept 9 bases outside the gene matches. Germline V gene lookup returns CDR1 DFQATT and CDR2 SNEGSKA (reference sequence). CDR3 length: 15 amino acids.